The entry below describes one T cell receptor (beta chain). These data are taken from a study of T cell changes during pregnancy in multiple sclerosis. Assay: immunoSEQ multiplex PCR; the TCRdb copy retains only in-frame clones and omits some. The sample lists approximately 60,000 clones, approximately 90% occurring once. CDR1 and CDR2 from the germline V gene are MDHEN and SYDVKM. This CDR3 has 15 residues. Trimming pared 2 bases from V and 0 bases from J, leaving 11 bases between. This TCR was recovered from a female donor with multiple sclerosis, enrolled in a pregnancy study. The chain couples TRBV28 to TRBJ2-7; D possibly corresponds to TRBD1 (5 bases). The material sequenced was peripheral blood, taken in the second trimester of pregnancy. In nucleotides, the CDR3 is TGTGCCAGCAGTTTACGGCCCCAGGGCTCCTACGAGCAGTACTTC. It translates to CASSLRPQGSYEQYF.